Included here is one T cell receptor beta chain sequence, with context. The antigen is undetermined. The data derive from a study of cytomegalovirus exposure and HLA in healthy donors. The PCR made use of 60 Vbeta and 13 Jbeta primers. Repertoires were generated with immunoSEQ multiplex PCR, while TCRdb's copy carries only in-frame clones and drops some. The sample lists 150,000 or so clones, more than 70% occurring once. Notes on the study in general: Most sequenced TCRs were rare (though some public TCRs occurred in many donors). Later on, an analysis found that several of the most significant clusters appeared to be linked to common viral pathogens, which included parvovirus B19. Researchers reportedly found TCR beta sequences accurately predicted most subjects' HLA-A and HLA-B alleles.

Per germline, CDR1 SGHAT and CDR2 FQNNGV. The CDR3 is 14 amino acids. Trimming pared 0 bases from V and 5 bases from J, leaving 10 bases between. This TCR was sampled from a girl between 5 and 17 years old in good health and CMV-seronegative. Sequencing was done on a sample of PBMCs. The chain links TRBV11-2 to TRBJ1-1; no definite D call. CDR3 protein: CASSLDQRDTEAFF. The CDR3 DNA sequence: TGTGCCAGCAGCTTAGATCAGAGGGATACTGAAGCTTTCTTT.